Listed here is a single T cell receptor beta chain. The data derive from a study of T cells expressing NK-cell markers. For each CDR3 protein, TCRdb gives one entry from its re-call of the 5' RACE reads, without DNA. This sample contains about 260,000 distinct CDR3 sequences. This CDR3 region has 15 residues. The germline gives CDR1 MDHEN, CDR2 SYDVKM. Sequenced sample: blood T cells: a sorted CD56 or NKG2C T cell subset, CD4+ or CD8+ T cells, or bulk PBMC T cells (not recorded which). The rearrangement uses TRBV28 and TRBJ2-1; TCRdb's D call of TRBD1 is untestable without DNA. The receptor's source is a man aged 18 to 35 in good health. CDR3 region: CASRLAGRLGDEQFF.